These 28 T cell receptor beta chains were all obtained from the same sample, sequenced in a study of blood T cell repertoires in COVID-19. Libraries were prepared by immunoSEQ multiplex PCR; TCRdb keeps only in-frame clonotypes and omits some of them. The sample records 200,000 or so clones, approximately 82% being singletons. The specimen sequenced was peripheral blood. These receptors all come from a human donor with acute or convalescent COVID-19. The donor label of this sample is uncertain.

The chain recombines TRBV19 with TRBJ1-1; no clear D. In germline, CDR1 is LNHDA, CDR2 SQIVND (reference sequence). V was clipped by 3 bases and J by 0 bases, with 5 bases between them. There are 13 residues in the CDR3. The CDR3: CASSIRVNTEAFF. Written as DNA, the CDR3 is TGTGCCAGTAGTATTAGAGTGAACACTGAAGCTTTCTTT.

This clone was observed a handful of times. J is TRBJ1-5 and V is TRBV12-5; the match to TRBD1 covers 9 bases. Trimming cost V 1 base and J 6 bases; bases outside gene matches: 4. The CDR3 loop spans 15 amino acids. Germline V gene data show CDR1 as LGHNT and CDR2 as FRNRAP. CDR3 coding DNA: TGTGCTAGTGGTTTGGGGGACAGGGTTACTCAGCCCCAGCATTTT. Encoded protein: CASGLGDRVTQPQHF.

This rearrangement joins TRBV11-3 to TRBJ2-3; 9 bases are a match to TRBD2. The CDR3 loop spans 16 amino acids. Per the germline V gene, CDR1 is SGHNT and CDR2 is YENEEA. V lost 3 bases and J lost 4; bases outside the gene matches: 8. In DNA form, the CDR3 reads TGTGCCAGCAGCTTTCGAGGGCGGGAGGGCTCAGATACGCAGTATTTT. The encoded protein is CASSFRGREGSDTQYF.

The chain employs TRBV3-1 (or the pseudogene TRBV3-2) and TRBJ2-3, with 7 bases aligning to TRBD2. Germline-derived CDR1 and CDR2 are LGHDT and YNNKEL (reference sequence). Germline trimming cut 10 bases from V and 2 bases from J; bases unmatched to any gene: 3. This CDR3 region has 12 residues. As DNA, the CDR3 is TGTGCCACTAGCGGATACACAGATACGCAGTATTTT. This gives the protein CATSGYTDTQYF.

CDR3 residues: CASSLSLVTLPAQYF. The CDR3 coding sequence is TGTGCCAGCAGCTTAAGTTTGGTCACCCTGCCGGCCCAGTACTTC. The V and J genes are TRBV11-2 and TRBJ2-5; no firm D call. The CDR3 sequence is 15 residues long. Trimming took 2 bases from V and 9 from J, leaving 19 bases between them. Germline V lookup: CDR1 SGHAT, CDR2 FQNNGV.

V gene TRBV7-2 combines with J gene TRBJ2-7, with 9 bases aligning to TRBD1. CDR3 size: 14 residues. V trimming: 3 bases; J trimming: 5 bases; junction bases outside the gene matches: 5. Looked up from germline, CDR1 is SGHTA and CDR2 is FQGNSA. DNA for the CDR3: TGTGCCAGCAGCTTGGGACAGGGCCTCCACGAGCAGTACTTC. It codes for CASSLGQGLHEQYF.

The CDR3 spells CASRGTSGINTGELFF. For the CDR3, the DNA is TGTGCCAGCAGGGGGACTAGCGGAATTAACACCGGGGAGCTGTTTTTT. V is TRBV7-9 and J is TRBJ2-2, with 11 bases fitting TRBD2. This CDR3 spans 16 amino acids. V gave up 6 bases and J gave up 2 bases; unmatched junction bases: 5. Germline V gene lookup returns CDR1 SEHNR and CDR2 FQNEAQ (reference sequence).

J is TRBJ2-7 and V is TRBV6-2 or TRBV6-3; 7 positions match TRBD1. Per germline, CDR1 MNHEY and CDR2 SVGEGT. Unmatched junction bases numbered 12, after V lost 7 bases and J lost 3 bases. The CDR3 is 15 amino acids. For the CDR3, the DNA is TGTGCCAGCATCCCAGGGGGTATAGAGGGCTACGAGCAGTACTTC. It is translated as CASIPGGIEGYEQYF.

This chain uses TRBV27 with TRBJ2-7; TRBD2 matches 10 bases. V trimming: 2 bases; J trimming: 2 bases; junction bases outside the gene matches: 3. Germline CDR1 reads MNHEY; CDR2 reads SMNVEV (reference sequence). CDR3 length equals 15 residues. CDR3 in DNA: TGTGCCAGCAGTTTAATAGCGGGAGGCCCCTACGAGCAGTACTTC. Translating gives CASSLIAGGPYEQYF.

The J gene is TRBJ2-5, the V gene TRBV5-1; TRBD2 aligns across 7 bases. This CDR3 has 13 residues. V shed 2 bases and J 3 bases; nucleotides not matched to a gene: 1. Germline-derived CDR1 and CDR2 are SGHRS and YFSETQ. CDR3 sequence reads: CASSFRGEETQYF. DNA for the CDR3: TGCGCCAGCAGCTTCCGGGGGGAAGAGACCCAGTACTTC. The whole variable domain, remainder taken from reference TRBV5-1 and TRBJ2-5, is KAGVTQTPRYLIKTRGQQVTLSCSPISGHRSVSWYQQTPGQGLQFLFEYFSETQRNKGNFPGRFSGRQFSNSRSEMNVSTLELGDSALYLCASSFRGEETQYFGPGTRLLVL.

This chain joins TRBV27 and TRBJ1-2, with 7 nucleotides matching TRBD1. This CDR3 region has 14 residues. Germline CDR1 and CDR2: MNHEY and SMNVEV (reference sequence). Unmatched junction bases numbered 8, after V lost 6 bases and J lost 4 bases. Written as DNA, the CDR3 is TGTGCCAGCAGCCCAGTGACAGGGTTCTATGGCTACACCTTC. This translates into CASSPVTGFYGYTF.

This chain uses TRBV12-3 or TRBV12-4 with TRBJ1-2; no reliable D call. The CDR3 loop spans 13 amino acids. V lost 6 bases and J 3 bases, leaving 11 bases between the germline ends. The CDR3 region is CASSVQLYYGYTF. In DNA form, the CDR3 reads TGTGCCAGCAGCGTACAGCTTTACTATGGCTACACCTTC.

This clone was observed a single time. This rearrangement joins TRBV2 to TRBJ1-1; D might be TRBD1 (5 bases). This CDR3 is 13 amino acids long. The V and J ends lost 3 bases and 1 base respectively, with 6 bases between them. CDR1 is SNHLY, CDR2 FYNNEI, per germline. The DNA of the CDR3 is TGTGCCAGCAGTGACAGGGAGAACACTGAAGCTTTCTTT. Protein sequence: CASSDRENTEAFF.

This chain's CDR3 is CASSYGWGGTEAFF. The CDR3 DNA reads TGTGCCAGCAGTTACGGATGGGGAGGCACTGAAGCTTTCTTT. The chain combines TRBV6-5 with TRBJ1-1; no clear D. CDR3 length: 14 residues. Trimming removed 2 bases from V and 4 bases from J, with 11 bases in between. The germline V gene encodes CDR1 MNHEY and CDR2 SVGAGI.

The chain uses TRBV6-5 and TRBJ2-2; 8 bases are a match to TRBD1. The V and J ends lost 7 bases and 4 bases, in that order; junction bases with no gene match: 5. Germline V gene sequence: CDR1 MNHEY, CDR2 SVGAGI. This CDR3 region has 14 residues. The CDR3 is CASNPDRATGELFF. DNA of the CDR3: TGTGCCAGCAATCCGGACAGGGCCACCGGGGAGCTGTTTTTT.

The genes are TRBV19 and TRBJ1-1; 7 bases match TRBD1. V was pared by 3 bases and J by 3 bases, with 4 bases of the junction left unmatched. The CDR3 is made up of 14 amino acids. Germline loops: CDR1 LNHDA, CDR2 SQIVND (reference sequence). The DNA for the CDR3 is TGTGCCAGTAGTATCGGGACAGATTACACTGAAGCTTTCTTT. Its protein product is CASSIGTDYTEAFF. Based on the CDR3 plus reference TRBV19 and TRBJ1-1, the full variable domain is DGGITQSPKYLFRKEGQNVTLSCEQNLNHDAMYWYRQDPGQGLRLIYYSQIVNDFQKGDIAEGYSVSREKKESFPLTVTSAQKNPTAFYLCASSIGTDYTEAFFGQGTRLTVV.

J is TRBJ1-1 and V is TRBV30, with D possibly matching TRBD1 (6 bases). Per the germline V gene, CDR1 is GTSNPN and CDR2 is SVGIG (reference sequence). The germline V and J ends were trimmed by 0 bases and 7 bases, with 6 bases remaining between them. The CDR3 extends over 11 amino acids. The CDR3 is CAWSVRGEAFF. CDR3 sequence (DNA): TGTGCCTGGAGTGTCAGGGGTGAAGCTTTCTTT.

This clone is a singleton in its sample. The gene calls are TRBV2 and TRBJ1-2, with D unresolved. The CDR3 is 13 residues long. V was pared by 1 base and J by 8 bases, with 11 bases between. CDR1 is SNHLY, CDR2 FYNNEI, per germline. In DNA form, the CDR3 reads TGTGCCAGCAGTGAAGACCTCAAGCGCGGCTACACCTTC. Its protein product is CASSEDLKRGYTF.

The rearrangement uses TRBV11-2 and TRBJ2-3; 14 nucleotides match TRBD2. Trimming at V came to 5 bases and at J to 5 bases, leaving 9 bases not matched to a gene. This CDR3 is 17 amino acids long. The germline gives CDR1 SGHAT, CDR2 FQNNGV. For the CDR3, the DNA is TGTGCCAGCAGCGGGGGGACTAGCGGGAGTTGGGGAGATACGCAGTATTTT. As protein: CASSGGTSGSWGDTQYF.

The V and J genes are TRBV7-2 and TRBJ2-1; D perhaps matches TRBD1 (6 bases). Trimming removed 5 bases from V and 4 bases from J, with 15 bases in between. The CDR3 contains 15 residues. The germline V gene encodes CDR1 SGHTA and CDR2 FQGNSA. The CDR3 nucleotides are TGTGCCAGCAGCCGCTCCCGGGACAAATACAATGAGCAGTTCTTC. This encodes CASSRSRDKYNEQFF.

The V and J genes are TRBV10-3 and TRBJ2-2; D perhaps matches TRBD2 (5 bases). The CDR3 is 16 amino acids. V was shortened by 5 bases and J by 0 bases, with 13 bases between the two germline ends. Germline V lookup: CDR1 ENHRY, CDR2 SYGVKD. CDR3 amino acids: CAISSRGAANTGELFF. The DNA for the CDR3 is TGTGCCATCAGTAGTCGGGGAGCCGCGAACACCGGGGAGCTGTTTTTT.

This chain links TRBV5-1 with TRBJ1-4; D gene uncertain. The V and J ends lost 4 bases and 0 bases respectively, with 10 bases between them. The CDR3 spans 15 residues. In germline, CDR1 is SGHRS, CDR2 YFSETQ. In DNA, the CDR3 is TGCGCCAGCAGCCCCACAGTTCCAACTAATGAAAAACTGTTTTTT. Translating gives CASSPTVPTNEKLFF.

V and J are TRBV7-9 and TRBJ2-2; 8 bases align to TRBD1. Germline loops: CDR1 SEHNR, CDR2 FQNEAQ (reference sequence). This CDR3 has 15 residues. V was clipped by 5 bases and J by 2 bases; unmatched bases: 4. CDR3 sequence (DNA): TGTGCCAGCAGCCCACAGGGGGGAAACACCGGGGAGCTGTTTTTT. This gives the protein CASSPQGGNTGELFF.

The chain combines TRBV28 with TRBJ2-7; 11 nucleotides line up with TRBD1. This CDR3 contains 16 residues. Germline V gives CDR1 MDHEN, CDR2 SYDVKM. V lost 8 bases and J lost 0; bases outside the gene matches: 9. The CDR3 nucleotides read TGTGCCAGCGGCCCTTGGACAGGGGGCAGCTCCTACGAGCAGTACTTC. Its translation: CASGPWTGGSSYEQYF.

This chain uses TRBV29-1 with TRBJ2-3; 12 nucleotides align to TRBD2. CDR3 size: 14 residues. The ends lost 4 bases at V and 6 bases at J; junction bases unmatched: 5. Germline V gene data show CDR1 as SQVTM and CDR2 as ANQGSEA. The CDR3 here is CSVATSGRGDTQYF. The DNA for the CDR3 is TGCAGCGTTGCGACTAGCGGGAGAGGGGATACGCAGTATTTT.

The rearrangement links TRBV11-2 to TRBJ2-5; 7 nucleotides match TRBD1. Per the germline V gene, CDR1 is SGHAT and CDR2 is FQNNGV. The CDR3 extends over 16 amino acids. Trimming took 4 bases from V and 1 from J; bases not matched to a gene: 9. This CDR3 reads CASSSTGKSSQETQYF. CDR3 nucleotide sequence: TGTGCCAGCAGCTCGACAGGGAAAAGCAGCCAAGAGACCCAGTACTTC.

The rearrangement links TRBV29-1 to TRBJ2-3; a weak D match, TRBD1 (6 bases). CDR3 length: 13 amino acids. CDR1 and CDR2 (germline): SQVTM, ANQGSEA. V gave up 5 bases and J gave up 0 bases, with 9 bases separating them. The CDR3 protein is CSVYDRSTDTQYF. The CDR3, as DNA: TGCAGCGTTTATGACAGGAGCACAGATACGCAGTATTTT.

This clone was found a few times. The CDR3 is CASSKIGTSLYGYTF. CDR3 DNA: TGTGCCAGCAGCAAAATCGGGACATCACTCTATGGCTACACCTTC. The V and J genes are TRBV28 and TRBJ1-2; D is possibly TRBD1 (6 bases). This CDR3 is 15 amino acids long. Germline V gene lookup returns CDR1 MDHEN and CDR2 SYDVKM. Trimming took off 6 bases at V and 4 bases at J, with 18 bases between the two ends.